The 8 T cell receptor beta chains given below trace back to one sample, sequenced in a study of cytomegalovirus exposure and HLA in healthy donors. This PCR relied on a set of 60 Vbeta primers and 13 Jbeta primers. The method was immunoSEQ multiplex PCR; TCRdb's version includes in-frame clones alone and lacks a portion of them. The table includes some 110,000 clones, approximately 76% detected once. The sequencing input was PBMCs. The receptors shown here come from a man in his fifties in good health and CMV-seropositive.

Notes on this clone: The sample contains more than one DNA sequence encoding this CDR3. The J gene is TRBJ2-3, the V gene TRBV29-1; 12 bases agree with TRBD2. The CDR3 contains 14 residues. Germline values: CDR1 SQVTM, CDR2 ANQGSEA. V shed 6 bases and J 2 bases; nucleotides not matched to a gene: 3. The CDR3 spells CSVASGGATDTQYF. In DNA, the CDR3 is TGCAGCGTCGCTAGCGGGGGGGCCACAGATACGCAGTATTTT.

V and J are TRBV7-9 and TRBJ1-4, with D perhaps matching TRBD1 (5 bases). Germline V gene lookup returns CDR1 SEHNR and CDR2 FQNEAQ (reference sequence). V lost 4 bases to trimming and J lost 0 bases, with 9 bases between them. The CDR3 is made up of 15 amino acids. The CDR3 sequence: CASSYQGATNEKLFF. The CDR3 DNA reads as TGTGCCAGCAGCTACCAGGGTGCAACTAATGAAAAACTGTTTTTT.

J is TRBJ2-3 and V is TRBV7-7; 11 positions match TRBD2. Germline CDR1 SSHAT, CDR2 FNYEAQ (reference sequence). V dropped 5 bases and J dropped 4; count of bases not matched to a gene: 5. CDR3 length equals 15 residues. The DNA of the CDR3 is TGTGCCAGCAGCCGCTTAGCGGGGGGGTCAGATACGCAGTATTTT. Its protein is CASSRLAGGSDTQYF.

This chain joins TRBV27 and TRBJ2-3; D possibly corresponds to TRBD1 (5 bases). The CDR3 runs 15 residues. V was trimmed by 2 bases and J by 2 bases, leaving 11 bases between them. The germline V gene has CDR1 MNHEY and CDR2 SMNVEV (reference sequence). The CDR3 loop is CASSLPQGSTDTQYF. CDR3 sequence (DNA): TGTGCCAGCAGTTTACCCCAGGGATCCACAGATACGCAGTATTTT.

The chain is built from TRBV7-2 and TRBJ1-5, with 7 bases aligning to TRBD1. Germline CDR1 reads SGHTA; CDR2 reads FQGNSA. This CDR3 is built from 15 residues. V lost 1 base to trimming and J lost 5 bases; unmatched junction nucleotides: 5. CDR3 DNA sequence: TGTGCCAGCAGCTTAGTAGAGACAGGGTATCAGCCCCAGCATTTT. This translates into CASSLVETGYQPQHF.

This sequence joins TRBV10-3 and TRBJ2-1; 10 bases agree with TRBD2. Germline-derived CDR1 and CDR2 are ENHRY and SYGVKD. The CDR3 length is 15 residues. The V and J ends lost 3 bases and 4 bases, in that order; junction bases with no gene match: 3. The CDR3 bases are TGTGCCATCAGTGAACAACTAGCGGGGTACAATGAGCAGTTCTTC. Translating gives CAISEQLAGYNEQFF.

The CDR3 region has the DNA TGTGCCAGCAGCCATTACAGTAGTAATGAAAAACTGTTTTTT. It encodes CASSHYSSNEKLFF. The V gene is TRBV28, the J gene TRBJ1-4; D is undetermined. The CDR3 is made up of 14 amino acids. Looked up from germline, CDR1 is MDHEN and CDR2 is SYDVKM. With 6 bases removed from V and 4 bases from J, the gap between germline ends came to 12 bases. Together with reference TRBV28 and TRBJ1-4, the CDR3 gives the full variable domain: DVKVTQSSRYLVKRTGEKVFLECVQDMDHENMFWYRQDPGLGLRLIYFSYDVKMKEKGDIPEGYSVSREKKERFSLILESASTNQTSMYLCASSHYSSNEKLFFGSGTQLSVL.

The chain joins TRBV25-1 to TRBJ1-2; D gene unclear. The ends were cut back, 4 bases at V and 1 base at J, with 13 bases in the middle. Germline V CDR1 and CDR2: MGHDK, SYGVNS. The CDR3 runs 15 residues. The CDR3 nucleotides are TGTGCCAGCAGTGTCAGCGGCGGAGGTAACTATGGCTACACCTTC. Its translation: CASSVSGGGNYGYTF.